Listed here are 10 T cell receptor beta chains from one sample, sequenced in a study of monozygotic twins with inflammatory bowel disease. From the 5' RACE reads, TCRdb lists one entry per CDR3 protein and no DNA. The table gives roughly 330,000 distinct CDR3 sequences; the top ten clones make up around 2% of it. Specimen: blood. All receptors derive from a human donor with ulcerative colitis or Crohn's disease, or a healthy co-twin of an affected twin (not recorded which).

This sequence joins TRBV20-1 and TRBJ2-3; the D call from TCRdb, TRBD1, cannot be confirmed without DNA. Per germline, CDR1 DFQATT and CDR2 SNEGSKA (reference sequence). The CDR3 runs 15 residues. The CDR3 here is CSARFPGQVADTQYF.

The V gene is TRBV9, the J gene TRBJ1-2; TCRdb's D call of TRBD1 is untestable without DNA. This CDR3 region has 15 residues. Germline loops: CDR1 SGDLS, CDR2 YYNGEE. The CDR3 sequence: CASSVAPGGVYGYTF. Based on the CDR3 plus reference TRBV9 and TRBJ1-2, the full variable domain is DSGVTQTPKHLITATGQRVTLRCSPRSGDLSVYWYQQSLDQGLQFLIQYYNGEERAKGNILERFSAQQFPDLHSELNLSSLELGDSALYFCASSVAPGGVYGYTFGSGTRLTVV.

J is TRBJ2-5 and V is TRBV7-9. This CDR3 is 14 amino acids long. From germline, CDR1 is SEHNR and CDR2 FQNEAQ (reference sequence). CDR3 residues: CASSSQRGQETQYF. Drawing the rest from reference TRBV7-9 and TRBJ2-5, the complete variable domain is DTGVSQNPRHKITKRGQNVTFRCDPISEHNRLYWYRQTLGQGPEFLTYFQNEAQLEKSRLLSDRFSAERPKGSFSTLEIQRTEQGDSAMYLCASSSQRGQETQYFGPGTRLLVL.

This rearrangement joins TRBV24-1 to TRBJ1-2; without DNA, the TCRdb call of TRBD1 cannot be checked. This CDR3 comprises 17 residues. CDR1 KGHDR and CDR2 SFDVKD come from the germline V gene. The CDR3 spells CATSDRPGTGADYGYTF.

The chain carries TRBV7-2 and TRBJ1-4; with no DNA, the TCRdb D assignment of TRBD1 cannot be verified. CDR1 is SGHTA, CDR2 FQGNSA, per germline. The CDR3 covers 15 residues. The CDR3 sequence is CASSPGGAGRGKLFF.

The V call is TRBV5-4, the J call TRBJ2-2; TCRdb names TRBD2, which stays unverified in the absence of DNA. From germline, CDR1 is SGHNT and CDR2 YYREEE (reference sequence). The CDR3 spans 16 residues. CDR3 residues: CASSLGVAGGAGELFF.

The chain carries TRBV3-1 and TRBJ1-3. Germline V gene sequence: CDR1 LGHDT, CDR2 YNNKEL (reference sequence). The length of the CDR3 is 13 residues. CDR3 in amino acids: CASSSHSGNTIYF.

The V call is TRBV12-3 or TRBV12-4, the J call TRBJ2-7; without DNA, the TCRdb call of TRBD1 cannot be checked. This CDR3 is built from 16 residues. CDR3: CASSFGRRGPNYEQYF.

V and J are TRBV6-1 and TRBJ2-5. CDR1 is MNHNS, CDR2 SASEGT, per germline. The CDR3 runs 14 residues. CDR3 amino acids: CASSEARHSVAQYF.

The CDR3 sequence is CASSLARNYEQYF. V gene TRBV27 combines with J gene TRBJ2-7. The CDR3 covers 13 residues. Germline-derived CDR1 and CDR2 are MNHEY and SMNVEV (reference sequence).